This TCR beta chain was identified in a study of blood T cell repertoires in COVID-19. Looking at the study overall: The study drew acute and convalescent COVID-19 samples from the United States, Italy and Spain. Sample material is recorded as cDNA or gDNA derived from T cells, B-cell-depleted T cells, or PBMCs.

Original analysis: Reference gene primer amplification in the assay estimated nucleated cell counts. Sequencing was performed with immunoSEQ multiplex PCR; in TCRdb, only in-frame clones are kept and a portion is missing. D and trimming come from the DNA, and the V and J calls and clone size come from that table. Of 150,000 to 200,000 clones listed, 81% are singletons. This clonotype originated in a man between 60 and 75 years old with active or convalescent COVID-19. The sequencing input was peripheral blood.

The DNA of the CDR3 is TGTGCCAGCTCACCGGGACAGGGGGCCGGAGCTTTCTTT. This encodes CASSPGQGAGAFF. The V and J genes are TRBV18 and TRBJ1-1; 12 bases line up with TRBD1. This CDR3 contains 13 residues. J was trimmed by 10 bases and V by 3 bases; bases with no gene match: 3. Germline V gene data show CDR1 as KGHSH and CDR2 as LQKENI.